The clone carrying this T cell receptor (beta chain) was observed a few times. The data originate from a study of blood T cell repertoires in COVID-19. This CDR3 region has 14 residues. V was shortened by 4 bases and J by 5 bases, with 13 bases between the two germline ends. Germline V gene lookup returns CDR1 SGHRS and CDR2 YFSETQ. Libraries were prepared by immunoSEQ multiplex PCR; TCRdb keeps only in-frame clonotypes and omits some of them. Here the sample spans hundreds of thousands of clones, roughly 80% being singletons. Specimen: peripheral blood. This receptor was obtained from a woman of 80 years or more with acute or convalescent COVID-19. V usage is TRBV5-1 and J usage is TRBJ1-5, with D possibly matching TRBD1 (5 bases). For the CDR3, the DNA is TGCGCCAGCAGCACAACATCGGGGGATCAGCCCCAGCATTTT. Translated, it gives CASSTTSGDQPQHF.